These 17 T cell receptor beta chains share one sample of origin, sequenced in a study of T-cell memory formation after mild COVID-19 (dated by TCRdb to about 2021). The library was made by 5' RACE. This sample was sequenced with an Illumina NovaSeq 6000. The raw public data were reprocessed by TCRdb itself: fastp quality trimming at Q25, MiXCR clonotype calling, in-frame beta chains only. Under each unique CDR3 protein, matching rows form one entry showing the most common genes and DNA. The sample table contains 350,000 to 500,000 distinct CDR3 sequences; only one count was recorded for about 20% of them. The ten largest clones represent about 22% of the sample. The sample taken for sequencing was PBMCs or a T cell subset sorted from them (not recorded which). The receptors come from a man aged 18-30 years who had mild COVID-19 (a few samples of this study predate the infection). The sample titles of this study are shuffled in the database, so cell type and time point are left out; the donor was told from shared clones.

V gene TRBV2 combines with J gene TRBJ1-1; weak D call: TRBD1 (5 bases). Germline V gene sequence: CDR1 SNHLY, CDR2 FYNNEI. This CDR3 has 13 amino acids. Trimming took 7 bases from V and 4 from J, leaving 13 bases between them. The CDR3 DNA is TGTGCCAGCATATACGACAGATTCACTGAAGCTTTCTTT. The encoded protein is CASIYDRFTEAFF.

This chain connects TRBV10-2 to TRBJ2-7; tentative D call: TRBD2 (7 bases). Germline V lookup: CDR1 WSHSY, CDR2 SAAADI. Trimming cost V 7 bases and J 3 bases, with 16 bases left between them. CDR3 size: 14 residues. CDR3 DNA: TGCGCCAGCACCGGAAAGCGGGGACACTACGAGCAGTACTTC. Protein product: CASTGKRGHYEQYF.

This clonotype showed up many times. The gene calls are TRBV7-2 and TRBJ1-4; unclear D gene. Germline CDR1 reads SGHTA; CDR2 reads FQGNSA. The V gene lost 5 bases and the J gene lost 0 bases, with 13 bases spanning the gap. There are 16 residues in the CDR3. The CDR3 loop reads CASSPTRGATNEKLFF. The CDR3 region has the DNA TGTGCCAGCAGCCCGACCCGGGGTGCAACTAATGAAAAACTGTTTTTT.

J is TRBJ1-5 and V is TRBV5-1; D is uncertain. The CDR3 covers 13 residues. V was shortened by 2 bases and J by 6 bases, with 9 bases between the two germline ends. Germline V gives CDR1 SGHRS, CDR2 YFSETQ. CDR3 amino acids: CASSFGLGQPQHF. For the CDR3, the DNA is TGCGCCAGCAGCTTCGGATTAGGTCAGCCCCAGCATTTT.

The chain recombines TRBV5-1 with TRBJ2-3; TRBD2 matches 8 bases. Trimming at V came to 2 bases and at J to 8 bases, leaving 4 bases not matched to a gene. CDR1 SGHRS and CDR2 YFSETQ come from the germline V gene. The CDR3 is 13 amino acids. As DNA, the CDR3 is TGCGCCAGCAGCTTAGCGGGGGTTGGTACGCAGTATTTT. Encoded protein: CASSLAGVGTQYF.

This clonotype appeared a few times. V gene TRBV6-2 or TRBV6-3 combines with J gene TRBJ2-1; perhaps TRBD1 as D (6 bases). The CDR3 is 13 residues long. Trimming took off 4 bases at V and 10 bases at J, with 14 bases between the two ends. The germline gives CDR1 MNHEY, CDR2 SVGEGT. CDR3 in DNA: TGTGCCAGCAGTTCCCGTCAGGGGTGGGAGCAGTTCTTC. Its protein is CASSSRQGWEQFF.

Many counts were recorded for this clonotype. V is TRBV12-3 or TRBV12-4 and J is TRBJ2-5; TRBD1 matches 7 bases. The trim removed 4 bases at V and 3 bases at J, leaving 5 bases unmatched. The CDR3 length is 14 residues. The CDR3 DNA is TGTGCCAGCAGTTCGTCCGGGACAGAAGAGACCCAGTACTTC. Amino acid sequence: CASSSSGTEETQYF.

Written as DNA, the CDR3 is TGCGCCAGCGGGGGCGGTAACACAGATACGCAGTATTTT. Translation: CASGGGNTDTQYF. The rearrangement links TRBV5-1 to TRBJ2-3, with a weak D call TRBD1 (6 bases). The V gene's germline CDR1 is SGHRS and CDR2 YFSETQ. Deletions cut 7 bases from V and 2 bases from J, with 11 bases between. The CDR3 loop spans 13 amino acids.

This clonotype appeared many times. The chain employs TRBV28 and TRBJ2-3, with 7 bases matching TRBD1. CDR3 size: 15 residues. Unmatched junction bases numbered 8, after V lost 6 bases and J lost 2 bases. In germline, CDR1 is MDHEN, CDR2 SYDVKM. CDR3 protein: CASSPGGRITDTQYF. DNA for the CDR3: TGTGCCAGCAGCCCAGGGGGACGAATCACAGATACGCAGTATTTT.

This clonotype was picked up a small number of times. The chain uses TRBV9 and TRBJ2-2; D call uncertain. The V end lost 3 bases, the J end lost 8 bases, and 8 bases lay between the germline ends. The CDR3 sequence is 12 residues long. The germline CDR1 and CDR2 sequences are SGDLS and YYNGEE. CDR3 nucleotides: TGTGCCAGCAGCGCATTTGGAGGGGAGCTGTTTTTT. Its protein is CASSAFGGELFF.

J is TRBJ2-5 and V is TRBV11-2, with 11 bases fitting TRBD1. The CDR3 has 15 amino acids. Germline assignment: CDR1 SGHAT and CDR2 FQNNGV. J was trimmed by 5 bases and V by 5 bases; bases with no gene match: 7. CDR3 protein: CASSGQGAGLETQYF. The DNA for the CDR3 is TGTGCCAGCAGCGGACAGGGGGCGGGTTTGGAGACCCAGTACTTC.

The rearrangement joins TRBV7-2 to TRBJ1-4; 12 bases line up with TRBD1. The CDR3 extends over 16 amino acids. CDR1 SGHTA and CDR2 FQGNSA come from the germline V gene. V shed 6 bases and J 4 bases; nucleotides not matched to a gene: 6. As DNA, the CDR3 is TGTGCCAGCAGAATGGGACAGGGGGCTGTTAATGAAAAACTGTTTTTT. Protein sequence: CASRMGQGAVNEKLFF.

The chain uses TRBV20-1 and TRBJ2-3, with 13 bases that match TRBD2. Looked up from germline, CDR1 is DFQATT and CDR2 is SNEGSKA (reference sequence). J lost 4 bases, V lost 6 bases, and 10 bases had no gene match. This CDR3 is 16 amino acids long. CDR3 region: CSAYGLAGEFADTQYF. The CDR3, as DNA: TGCAGTGCCTACGGACTAGCGGGGGAATTCGCAGATACGCAGTATTTT.

In its sample, this clonotype was seen once. The chain employs TRBV24-1 and TRBJ2-3; D is undetermined. Germline lookup yields CDR1 KGHDR and CDR2 SFDVKD. This CDR3 contains 13 residues. V was trimmed by 6 bases and J by 2 bases, leaving 8 bases between them. CDR3 residues: CATSFGHTDTQYF. The CDR3 DNA reads TGTGCCACCAGTTTTGGCCACACAGATACGCAGTATTTT.

This clonotype was found a few times. V and J are TRBV2 and TRBJ2-7; 7 positions match TRBD1. CDR3 length: 14 amino acids. The V gene end was trimmed by 6 bases and the J gene end by 2 bases; junction bases not matched to a gene: 7. The germline V gene encodes CDR1 SNHLY and CDR2 FYNNEI. CDR3 DNA: TGTGCCAGCAGCCCCCGGGACAGCCCCTACGAGCAGTACTTC. Protein: CASSPRDSPYEQYF.

The chain uses TRBV7-8 and TRBJ1-2; no reliable D call. Trimming took off 4 bases at V and 0 bases at J, with 15 bases between the two ends. The germline V gene has CDR1 SGHVS and CDR2 FQNEAQ. This CDR3 is 16 amino acids long. CDR3 DNA sequence: TGTGCCAGCAGCTCCCTTGGGCGGGCAGCTAACTATGGCTACACCTTC. This gives the protein CASSSLGRAANYGYTF.

This clonotype was seen many times. The chain recombines TRBV5-1 with TRBJ2-7; D call uncertain. The CDR3 has 15 residues. Germline CDR1 SGHRS, CDR2 YFSETQ. V was cut by 0 bases and J by 3 bases, with 13 bases left in between. This CDR3 is CASSLDATPNYEQYF. The CDR3 DNA follows: TGCGCCAGCAGCTTGGACGCGACACCTAACTACGAGCAGTACTTC.